This T cell receptor beta chain appears in the sequencing data of a study of T cell changes during pregnancy in multiple sclerosis. Profiling relied on immunoSEQ multiplex PCR, and the TCRdb table lists in-frame clones only, not all of them. This table has around 70,000 clones, roughly 88% appearing once. V was shortened by 4 bases and J by 4 bases, with 11 bases between the two germline ends. The CDR3 sequence is 14 residues long. CDR1 is SGHTA, CDR2 FQGNSA, per germline. J is TRBJ1-5 and V is TRBV7-2; D not resolved. This sequence was found in a female donor with multiple sclerosis, enrolled in a pregnancy study. The sample consisted of peripheral blood, taken in the third trimester of pregnancy. The CDR3 bases are TGTGCCAGCAGCTCACTCATGCTTAATCAGCCCCAGCATTTT. This encodes CASSSLMLNQPQHF.